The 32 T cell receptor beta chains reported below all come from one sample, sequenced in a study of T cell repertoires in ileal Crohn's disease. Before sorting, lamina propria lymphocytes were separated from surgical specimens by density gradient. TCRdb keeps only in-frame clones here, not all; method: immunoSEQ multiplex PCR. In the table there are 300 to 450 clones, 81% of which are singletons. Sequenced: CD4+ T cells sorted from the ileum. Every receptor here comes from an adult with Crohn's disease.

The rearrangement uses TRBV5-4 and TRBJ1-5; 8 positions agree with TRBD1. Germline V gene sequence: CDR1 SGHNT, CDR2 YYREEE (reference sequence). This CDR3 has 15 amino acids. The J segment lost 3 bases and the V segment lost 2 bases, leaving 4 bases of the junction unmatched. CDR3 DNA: TGTGCCAGCAGCTTACAGGGGGACCCCAATCAGCCCCAGCATTTT. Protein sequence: CASSLQGDPNQPQHF.

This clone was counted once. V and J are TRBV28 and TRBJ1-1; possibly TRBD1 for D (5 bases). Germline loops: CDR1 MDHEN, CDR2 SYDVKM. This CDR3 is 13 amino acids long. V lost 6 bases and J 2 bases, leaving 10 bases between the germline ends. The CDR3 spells CASRGQGNTEAFF. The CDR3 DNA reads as TGTGCCAGCAGAGGGCAGGGTAACACTGAAGCTTTCTTT.

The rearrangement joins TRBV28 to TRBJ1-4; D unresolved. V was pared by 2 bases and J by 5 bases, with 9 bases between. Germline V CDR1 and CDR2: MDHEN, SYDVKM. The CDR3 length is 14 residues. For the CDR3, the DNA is TGTGCCAGCAGTTTAGGAGGCCGGAATGAAAAACTGTTTTTT. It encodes CASSLGGRNEKLFF.

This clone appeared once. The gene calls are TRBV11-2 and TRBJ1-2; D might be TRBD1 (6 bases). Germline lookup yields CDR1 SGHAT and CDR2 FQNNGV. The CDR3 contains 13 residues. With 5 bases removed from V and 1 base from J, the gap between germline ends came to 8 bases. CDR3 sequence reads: CASSQDSNYGYTF. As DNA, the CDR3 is TGTGCCAGCAGCCAGGACAGTAACTATGGCTACACCTTC.

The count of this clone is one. The CDR3 DNA follows: TGTGCCAGTAGTATAGATTGGGCCAGGGGGCATACGAGCAATCAGCCCCAGCATTTT. Its protein product is CASSIDWARGHTSNQPQHF. The genes are TRBV19 and TRBJ1-5, with TRBD1 identical over 8 bases. Germline loops: CDR1 LNHDA, CDR2 SQIVND (reference sequence). The V segment lost 0 bases and the J segment 1 base; nucleotides outside the gene matches: 11. The CDR3 extends over 19 amino acids.

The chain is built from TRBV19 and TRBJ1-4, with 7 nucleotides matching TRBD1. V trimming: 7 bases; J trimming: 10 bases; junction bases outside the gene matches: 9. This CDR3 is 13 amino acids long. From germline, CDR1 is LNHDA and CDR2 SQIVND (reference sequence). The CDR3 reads CASTGQTFGKLFF. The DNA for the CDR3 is TGTGCCAGTACGGGACAGACTTTTGGAAAACTGTTTTTT.

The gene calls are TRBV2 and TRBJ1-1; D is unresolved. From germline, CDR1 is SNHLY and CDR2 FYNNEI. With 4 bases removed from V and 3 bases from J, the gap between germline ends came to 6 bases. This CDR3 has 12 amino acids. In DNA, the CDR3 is TGTGCCAGCAGTGCCCTTCACACTGAAGCTTTCTTT. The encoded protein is CASSALHTEAFF.

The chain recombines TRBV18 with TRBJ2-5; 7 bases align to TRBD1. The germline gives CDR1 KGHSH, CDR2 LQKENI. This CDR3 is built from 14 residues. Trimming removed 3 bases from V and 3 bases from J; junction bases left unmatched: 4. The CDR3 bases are TGTGCCAGCTCACCTGGGACAGCAAAAGAGACCCAGTACTTC. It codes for CASSPGTAKETQYF.

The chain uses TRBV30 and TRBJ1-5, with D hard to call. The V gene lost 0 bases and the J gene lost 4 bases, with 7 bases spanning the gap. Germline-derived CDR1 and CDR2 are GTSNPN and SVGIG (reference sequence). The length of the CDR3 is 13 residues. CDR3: CAWSVTVNQPQHF. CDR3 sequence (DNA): TGTGCCTGGAGTGTCACGGTTAATCAGCCCCAGCATTTT. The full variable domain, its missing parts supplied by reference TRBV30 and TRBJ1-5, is SQTIHQWPATLVQPVGSPLSLECTVEGTSNPNLYWYRQAAGRGLQLLFYSVGIGQISSEVPQNLSASRPQDRQFILSSKKLLLSDSGFYLCAWSVTVNQPQHFGDGTRLSIL.

The CDR3 nucleotides are TGTGCCAGCAGCTTGAATCGAGGGGAGGGCACCGGGGAGCTGTTTTTT. Encoded protein: CASSLNRGEGTGELFF. The chain carries TRBV5-6 and TRBJ2-2; 7 positions match TRBD2. V shed 1 base, J shed 4 bases, and the junction held 7 bases outside the gene matches. Germline V gene lookup returns CDR1 SGHDT and CDR2 YYEEEE. This CDR3 has 16 amino acids.

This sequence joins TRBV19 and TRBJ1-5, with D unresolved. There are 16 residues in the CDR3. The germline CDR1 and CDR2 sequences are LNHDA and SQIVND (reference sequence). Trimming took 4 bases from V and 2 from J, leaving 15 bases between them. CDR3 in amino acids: CASSKIGPRGNQPQHF. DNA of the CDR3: TGTGCCAGTAGTAAAATTGGGCCCCGAGGCAATCAGCCCCAGCATTTT.

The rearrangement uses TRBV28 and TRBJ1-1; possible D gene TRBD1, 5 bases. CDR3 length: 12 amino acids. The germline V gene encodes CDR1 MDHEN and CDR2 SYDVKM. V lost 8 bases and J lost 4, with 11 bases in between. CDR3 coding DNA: TGTGCCAGCCTACAGACAGTCACTGAAGCTTTCTTT. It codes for CASLQTVTEAFF.

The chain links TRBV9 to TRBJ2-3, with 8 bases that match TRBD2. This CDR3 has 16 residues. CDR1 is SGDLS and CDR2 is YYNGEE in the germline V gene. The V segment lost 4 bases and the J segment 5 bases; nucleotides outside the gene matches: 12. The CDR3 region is CASSFSPGGPQDTQYF. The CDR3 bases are TGTGCCAGCAGCTTCTCCCCGGGGGGGCCTCAAGATACGCAGTATTTT.

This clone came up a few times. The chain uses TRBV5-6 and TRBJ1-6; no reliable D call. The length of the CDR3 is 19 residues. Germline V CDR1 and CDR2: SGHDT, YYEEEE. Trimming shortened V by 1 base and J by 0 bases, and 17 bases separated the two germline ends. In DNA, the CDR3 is TGTGCCAGCAGCTTGAGCGGCAGGTCAAGTGGCTCCTATAATTCACCCCTCCACTTT. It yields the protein CASSLSGRSSGSYNSPLHF.

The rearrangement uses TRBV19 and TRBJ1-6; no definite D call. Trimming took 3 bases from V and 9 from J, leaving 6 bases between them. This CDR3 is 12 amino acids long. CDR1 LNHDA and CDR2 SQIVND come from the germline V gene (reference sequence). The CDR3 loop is CASSMQRSPLHF. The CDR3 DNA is TGTGCCAGTAGTATGCAGCGTTCACCCCTCCACTTT.

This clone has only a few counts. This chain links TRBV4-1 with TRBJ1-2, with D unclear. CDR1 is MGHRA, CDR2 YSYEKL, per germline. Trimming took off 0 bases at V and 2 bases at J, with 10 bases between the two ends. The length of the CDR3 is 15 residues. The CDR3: CASSQDLAKNYGYTF. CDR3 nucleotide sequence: TGCGCCAGCAGCCAAGATTTGGCAAAAAACTATGGCTACACCTTC.

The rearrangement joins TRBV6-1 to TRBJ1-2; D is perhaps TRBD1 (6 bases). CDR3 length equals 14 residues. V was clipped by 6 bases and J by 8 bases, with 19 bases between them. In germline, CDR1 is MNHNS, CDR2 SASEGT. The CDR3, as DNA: TGTGCCAGCAGGGAACAGGGATACTCGGAAGGCTACACCTTC. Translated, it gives CASREQGYSEGYTF.

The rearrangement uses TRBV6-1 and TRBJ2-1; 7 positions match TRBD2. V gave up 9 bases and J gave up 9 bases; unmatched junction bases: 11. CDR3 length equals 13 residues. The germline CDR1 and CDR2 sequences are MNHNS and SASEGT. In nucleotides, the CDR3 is TGTGCCAGTACCTTTCGGGGGGAAGGTGAGCAGTTCTTC. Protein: CASTFRGEGEQFF.

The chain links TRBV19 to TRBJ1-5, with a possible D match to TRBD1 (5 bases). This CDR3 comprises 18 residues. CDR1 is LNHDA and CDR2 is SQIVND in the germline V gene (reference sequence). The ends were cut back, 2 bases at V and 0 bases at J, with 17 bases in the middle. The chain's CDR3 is CASSISTAGLGSNQPQHF. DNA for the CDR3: TGTGCCAGTAGTATAAGCACGGCAGGGCTCGGTAGCAATCAGCCCCAGCATTTT. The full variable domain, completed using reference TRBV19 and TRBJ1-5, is DGGITQSPKYLFRKEGQNVTLSCEQNLNHDAMYWYRQDPGQGLRLIYYSQIVNDFQKGDIAEGYSVSREKKESFPLTVTSAQKNPTAFYLCASSISTAGLGSNQPQHFGDGTRLSIL.

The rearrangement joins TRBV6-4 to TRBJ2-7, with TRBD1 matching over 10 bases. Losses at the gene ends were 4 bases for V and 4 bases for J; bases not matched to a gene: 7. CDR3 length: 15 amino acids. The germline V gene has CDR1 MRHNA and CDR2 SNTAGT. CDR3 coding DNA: TGTGCCAGCAGTGCAGAGACAGGGGGCCAGTACGAGCAGTACTTC. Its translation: CASSAETGGQYEQYF.

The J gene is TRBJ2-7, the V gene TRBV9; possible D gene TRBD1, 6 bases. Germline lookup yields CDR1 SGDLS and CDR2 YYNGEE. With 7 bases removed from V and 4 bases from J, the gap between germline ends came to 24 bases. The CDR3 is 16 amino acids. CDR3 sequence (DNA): TGTGCCAGCGGAACCGGGACACCCCTCCGGTTTTACGAGCAGTACGTC. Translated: CASGTGTPLRFYEQYV.

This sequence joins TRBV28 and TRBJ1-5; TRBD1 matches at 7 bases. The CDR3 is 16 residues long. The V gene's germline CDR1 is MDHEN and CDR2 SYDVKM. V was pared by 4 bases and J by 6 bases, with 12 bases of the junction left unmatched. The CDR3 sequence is CASSSSGTAGGQPQHF. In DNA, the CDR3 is TGTGCCAGCAGTTCCTCGGGGACAGCCGGGGGTCAGCCCCAGCATTTT.

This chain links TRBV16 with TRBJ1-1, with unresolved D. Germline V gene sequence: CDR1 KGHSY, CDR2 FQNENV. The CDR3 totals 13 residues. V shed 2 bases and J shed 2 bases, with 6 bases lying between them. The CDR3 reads CASSQTANTEAFF. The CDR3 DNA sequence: TGTGCCAGCAGCCAAACAGCAAACACTGAAGCTTTCTTT.

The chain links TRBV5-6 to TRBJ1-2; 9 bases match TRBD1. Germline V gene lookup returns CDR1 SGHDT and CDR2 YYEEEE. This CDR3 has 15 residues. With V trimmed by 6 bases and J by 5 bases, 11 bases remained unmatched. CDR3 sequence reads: CASNYPGQGTYGYTF. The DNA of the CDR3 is TGTGCCAGCAACTATCCGGGACAGGGTACTTATGGCTACACCTTC. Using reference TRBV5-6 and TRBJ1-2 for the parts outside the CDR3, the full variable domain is DAGVTQSPTHLIKTRGQQVTLRCSPKSGHDTVSWYQQALGQGPQFIFQYYEEEERQRGNFPDRFSGHQFPNYSSELNVNALLLGDSALYLCASNYPGQGTYGYTFGSGTRLTVV.

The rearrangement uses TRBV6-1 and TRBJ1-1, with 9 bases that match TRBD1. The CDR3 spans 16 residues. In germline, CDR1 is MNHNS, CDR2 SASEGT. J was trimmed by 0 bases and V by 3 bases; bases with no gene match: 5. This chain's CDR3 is CASSDPGQGMNTEAFF. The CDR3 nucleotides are TGTGCCAGCAGTGACCCGGGACAGGGAATGAACACTGAAGCTTTCTTT.

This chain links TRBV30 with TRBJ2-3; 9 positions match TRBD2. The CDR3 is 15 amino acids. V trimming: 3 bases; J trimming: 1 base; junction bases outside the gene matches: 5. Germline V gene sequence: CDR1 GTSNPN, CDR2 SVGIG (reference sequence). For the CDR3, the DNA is TGTGCCTGGAGGGGACTAGCCTGGGGCACAGATACGCAGTATTTT. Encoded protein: CAWRGLAWGTDTQYF.

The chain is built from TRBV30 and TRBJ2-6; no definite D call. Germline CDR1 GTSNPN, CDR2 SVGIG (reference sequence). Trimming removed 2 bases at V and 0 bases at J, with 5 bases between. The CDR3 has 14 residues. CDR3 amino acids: CAWSSSSGANVLTF. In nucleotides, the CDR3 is TGTGCCTGGAGTTCTAGCTCTGGGGCCAACGTCCTGACTTTC. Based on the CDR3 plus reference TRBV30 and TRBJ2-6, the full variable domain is SQTIHQWPATLVQPVGSPLSLECTVEGTSNPNLYWYRQAAGRGLQLLFYSVGIGQISSEVPQNLSASRPQDRQFILSSKKLLLSDSGFYLCAWSSSSGANVLTFGAGSRLTVL.

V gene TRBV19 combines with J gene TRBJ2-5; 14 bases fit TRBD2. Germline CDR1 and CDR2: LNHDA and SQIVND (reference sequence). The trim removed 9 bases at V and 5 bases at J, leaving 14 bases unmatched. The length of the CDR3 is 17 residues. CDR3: CASSGLAGGEATETQYF. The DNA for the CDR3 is TGTGCCAGCAGCGGACTAGCGGGGGGCGAGGCGACCGAGACCCAGTACTTC.

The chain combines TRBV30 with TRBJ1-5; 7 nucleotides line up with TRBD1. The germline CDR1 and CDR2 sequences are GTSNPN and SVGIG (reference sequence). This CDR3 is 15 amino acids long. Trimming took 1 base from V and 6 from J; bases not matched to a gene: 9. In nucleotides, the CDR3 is TGTGCCTGGAGTGCAAATTACAGGGGTAGTCAGCCCCAGCATTTT. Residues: CAWSANYRGSQPQHF.

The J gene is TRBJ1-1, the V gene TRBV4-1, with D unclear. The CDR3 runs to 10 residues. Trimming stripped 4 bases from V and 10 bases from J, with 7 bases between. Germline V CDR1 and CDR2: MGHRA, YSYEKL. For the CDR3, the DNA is TGCGCCAGCAGCCCACTAGGAGCTTTCTTT. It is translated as CASSPLGAFF.

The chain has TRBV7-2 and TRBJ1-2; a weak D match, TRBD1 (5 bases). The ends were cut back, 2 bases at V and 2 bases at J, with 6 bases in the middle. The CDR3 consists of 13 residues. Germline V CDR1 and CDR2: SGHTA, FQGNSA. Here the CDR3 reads CASSLQGNYGYTF. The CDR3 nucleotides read TGTGCCAGCAGCTTACAGGGCAACTATGGCTACACCTTC.

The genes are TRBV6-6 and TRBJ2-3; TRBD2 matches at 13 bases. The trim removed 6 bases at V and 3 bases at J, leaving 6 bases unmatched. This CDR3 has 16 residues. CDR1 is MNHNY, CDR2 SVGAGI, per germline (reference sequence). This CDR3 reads CASRITSGGATDTQYF. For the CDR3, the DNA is TGTGCCAGCAGGATCACTAGCGGGGGGGCTACAGATACGCAGTATTTT.